The source of this T cell receptor (beta chain) is a study of shared clonotypes between healthy human individuals. Broader study findings: What naive subsets generally showed was a larger estimated richness than memory subsets showed.

Germline loops: CDR1 SNHLY, CDR2 FYNNEI. V gave up 1 base and J gave up 2 bases; unmatched junction bases: 6. The CDR3 extends over 16 amino acids. The table came from immunoSEQ multiplex PCR; TCRdb's copy has only in-frame clones and leaves some out. This table holds some 740,000 clones, around 92% found once. With respect to this clone: Its antigen remains unknown.

CD45RO-negative cells were positively selected for CCR7, leaving out terminally differentiated effector memory CD45RA+ cells. The sequence was collected from a man aged 25 to 45 in good health. This chain uses TRBV2 with TRBJ2-5; 8 bases align to TRBD2. Sequenced material: naive CD8+ T cells sorted from blood. Here the CDR3 reads CASSEDLAGLQETQYF. The CDR3 DNA follows: TGTGCCAGCAGTGAAGACCTAGCGGGCCTTCAAGAGACCCAGTACTTC.